This T cell receptor beta chain was obtained from a study of T cells after yellow fever vaccination (dated 2019 in TCRdb). Study-wide context: The SMART-Seq v4 Ultra Low Input RNA kit was used to prepare libraries from fractions with low cell numbers. The cohort comprised two healthy male donors, one aged 18 to 30 and one aged 30 to 40 years. Blood samples were taken at several timepoints before and after primary and secondary immunization, and bulk PBMC replicates and cell subsets were isolated. To follow T-cell clones before and after primary and booster YFV17D yellow fever vaccination, bulk TCR alpha and beta repertoires were sequenced over time.

In this sample, this clonotype turned up a few times. Its antigen is currently not known. No base quality information exists; no much larger clone differs at one position. TCR cDNA was synthesized by 5'RACE template switching, through which a universal primer site and unique molecular identifiers were introduced. Priming of cDNA synthesis was performed from both the TCR alpha and TCR beta constant segments. Two PCR steps were used to amplify libraries, with sample barcodes and sequencing adapters being added in the second step. Libraries were sequenced on Illumina HiSeq 2500 (2x100 bp) or NovaSeq (2x150 bp). In the paper's pipeline: Demultiplexing of reads and collapsing into UMI consensus sequences were performed with MIGEC, and V(D)J alignment was carried out with MiXCR. Vaccine-responding clonotypes were identified with edgeR using replicate PBMC samples, with FDR below 0.01 and a log2 fold change above 5 up to day 15 being required. Each bulk clonotype was labeled CD4 or CD8 based on which sequenced repertoire, CD4 or CD8, contained the clonotype at higher abundance. TCRdb ran its own pipeline on the public reads, namely fastp trimming at Q25 and MiXCR clone calling, and kept in-frame beta chains. Records with the same CDR3 protein are collapsed into one entry carrying the most frequent genes and DNA. The V and J calls follow TCRdb's processing rather than the paper's. Counted in this sample were about 110,000 distinct CDR3 sequences; 8% to 9.5% of them appeared once. 25% of the sample comes from the top ten.

In light of the paper, this sample's treatment or condition label describes: live attenuated yellow fever vaccine strain. A standard Ficoll-Paque protocol was used to isolate PBMCs from peripheral blood. Dynabeads CD4 and CD8 positive selection kits were used to isolate CD4 and CD8 T-cell fractions. TriZol was used to extract RNA from bulk PBMCs, CD4 and CD8 fractions, and dextramer-positive and dextramer-negative fractions. Broad study findings and their caveats: A small share of clonotypes was detected in both CD4 and CD8 compartments, with the overlap likely arising from convergent recombination. The secondary T-cell response was found to be weaker but faster than the primary response, with a peak reached on day 5 rather than on day 15. Because the study included only a couple of donors, the extent to which the findings can be generalized is limited. Computational filtering was needed because FACS-sorted repertoires could contain abundant contaminating clonotypes from the bulk population. After the booster, most of the clones that had expanded following primary vaccination were detected again (around 97% of CD4 and roughly 90% of CD8), which suggests that memory was broadly maintained.

V is pared back by 5 bases and J by 4 bases, with 6 bases lying between the germline termini. The CDR3 numbers 12 residues from cysteine through phenylalanine. Only CDR3 DNA is held: 36 bases, read in frame from base 1. This TCR came from a man aged 25 to 40 who received the YFV17D yellow fever vaccine. The receptor chain draws on TRBV12-3 or TRBV12-4 and TRBJ1-5, with the D gene not clear enough to name. The starting material was CD8+ T cells sorted from PBMCs, obtained 45 days after the yellow fever booster vaccination. The bases are TGTGCCAGCAGTCCACTAAATCAGCCCCAGCATTTT. Its protein reads: CASSPLNQPQHF.